This passage covers 15 T cell receptor beta chains from one sample sequenced in a study of early T cells in non-severe SARS-CoV-2 infection. TCRdb redid the calling of the 5' RACE reads with MiXCR, one entry per CDR3 protein. The sample records around 61,000 distinct CDR3 sequences, around 15% being singletons. The sample in question was whole blood, obtained at baseline. The receptor source for this set is an adult who was a healthcare worker with PCR-confirmed SARS-CoV-2 infection or an uninfected control (not recorded which).

This clonotype was seen repeatedly, ten times or more. V is TRBV5-1 and J is TRBJ2-1, with TRBD1 matching 9 bases. CDR1 is SGHRS, CDR2 YFSETQ, per germline. Losses at the gene ends were 4 bases for V and 4 bases for J; bases not matched to a gene: 6. CDR3 length equals 15 residues. In DNA form, the CDR3 reads TGCGCCAGCAGCCATTGGACAGGGGTTTACAATGAGCAGTTCTTC. Encoded protein: CASSHWTGVYNEQFF.

The genes are TRBV11-2 and TRBJ2-3; 8 nucleotides line up with TRBD2. CDR1 is SGHAT and CDR2 is FQNNGV in the germline V gene. The CDR3 is 16 amino acids. V lost 5 bases, J lost 2 bases, and 9 bases stayed unmatched. CDR3 loop: CASSLRVAGHTDTQYF. The CDR3 DNA sequence: TGTGCCAGCAGCCTTCGGGTAGCGGGGCACACAGATACGCAGTATTTT.

Many counts were recorded for this clonotype. The chain recombines TRBV7-9 with TRBJ1-4; possible D gene TRBD1, 6 bases. Trimming stripped 1 base from V and 7 bases from J, with 13 bases between. There are 15 residues in the CDR3. The V gene's germline CDR1 is SEHNR and CDR2 FQNEAQ (reference sequence). CDR3 in amino acids: CASSLEAGASEKLFF. The CDR3, as DNA: TGTGCCAGCAGCTTAGAGGCAGGGGCTTCTGAAAAACTGTTTTTT.

This clonotype showed up just a few times. The genes are TRBV7-9 and TRBJ2-7; D gene ambiguous. From germline, CDR1 is SEHNR and CDR2 FQNEAQ (reference sequence). V was cut by 3 bases and J by 0 bases, with 6 bases left in between. The CDR3 length is 13 residues. The CDR3 sequence: CASSLYFSYEQYF. CDR3 sequence (DNA): TGTGCCAGCAGCTTGTACTTCTCCTACGAGCAGTACTTC.

The chain has TRBV12-3 or TRBV12-4 and TRBJ2-7; TRBD2 might be the D (6 bases). The CDR3 consists of 12 residues. Trimming took off 7 bases at V and 6 bases at J, with 13 bases between the two ends. The CDR3 loop reads CASNHGSGEQYF. In DNA, the CDR3 is TGTGCCAGCAACCACGGGAGTGGCGAGCAGTACTTC.

The table lists this clonotype with a few counts. The chain links TRBV20-1 to TRBJ2-7, with TRBD2 matching 11 bases. V gave up 5 bases and J gave up 6 bases; unmatched junction bases: 9. Per the germline V gene, CDR1 is DFQATT and CDR2 is SNEGSKA (reference sequence). The CDR3 sequence is 14 residues long. The CDR3 reads CSAPSGLAGGEQYF. The CDR3 DNA reads TGCAGTGCTCCTTCCGGGCTAGCGGGAGGCGAGCAGTACTTC.

This clonotype was detected ten times or more. The chain couples TRBV5-1 to TRBJ1-1; D may be TRBD1 (6 bases). This CDR3 comprises 17 residues. Germline CDR1 is SGHRS and CDR2 is YFSETQ. The V end lost 3 bases, the J end lost 1 base, and 19 bases lay between the germline ends. The CDR3 here is CASSSGYRETRNTEAFF. In DNA form, the CDR3 reads TGCGCCAGCAGCTCGGGCTACAGGGAAACAAGGAACACTGAAGCTTTCTTT. Full variable domain (missing parts from reference TRBV5-1 and TRBJ1-1): KAGVTQTPRYLIKTRGQQVTLSCSPISGHRSVSWYQQTPGQGLQFLFEYFSETQRNKGNFPGRFSGRQFSNSRSEMNVSTLELGDSALYLCASSSGYRETRNTEAFFGQGTRLTVV.

The chain recombines TRBV19 with TRBJ2-2; 7 bases map to TRBD1. The CDR3 covers 14 residues. CDR1 LNHDA and CDR2 SQIVND come from the germline V gene (reference sequence). J gave up 4 bases and V 6 bases, and 5 bases lay outside the gene matches. CDR3 sequence: CASRKTGATGELFF. In nucleotides, the CDR3 is TGTGCCAGTAGAAAAACAGGGGCCACCGGGGAGCTGTTTTTT.

This rearrangement joins TRBV9 to TRBJ2-3; tentative D call: TRBD2 (6 bases). CDR1 is SGDLS and CDR2 is YYNGEE in the germline V gene. V was clipped by 3 bases and J by 4 bases, with 18 bases between them. The CDR3 totals 16 residues. CDR3 in DNA: TGTGCCAGCAGCGCCTCCGCCCAAGGAGGGGCAGATACGCAGTATTTT. This sequence encodes CASSASAQGGADTQYF.

J is TRBJ2-1 and V is TRBV2; no clear D gene. This CDR3 comprises 15 residues. Germline V gene data show CDR1 as SNHLY and CDR2 as FYNNEI. Trimming removed 6 bases from V and 2 bases from J, with 14 bases in between. The CDR3 bases are TGTGCCAGCAGCGCTGACCCAGGCCCCTACAATGAGCAGTTCTTC. It encodes CASSADPGPYNEQFF.

This clonotype occurred many times. The CDR3 protein is CASSLDGRKGTQYF. The DNA of the CDR3 is TGTGCCAGCAGCTTAGACGGACGGAAAGGGACCCAGTACTTC. The chain links TRBV7-2 to TRBJ2-5, with D unresolved. This CDR3 region has 14 residues. CDR1 is SGHTA and CDR2 is FQGNSA in the germline V gene. V lost 1 base, J lost 7 bases, and 13 bases lay in between. Full variable domain (missing parts from reference TRBV7-2 and TRBJ2-5): GAGVSQSPSNKVTEKGKDVELRCDPISGHTALYWYRQSLGQGLEFLIYFQGNSAPDKSGLPSDRFSAERTGGSVSTLTIQRTQQEDSAVYLCASSLDGRKGTQYFGPGTRLLVL.

This clonotype turned up a few times. The chain carries TRBV18 and TRBJ2-3; no clear D gene. This CDR3 spans 13 amino acids. Germline lookup yields CDR1 KGHSH and CDR2 LQKENI. With 6 bases removed from V and 0 bases from J, the gap between germline ends came to 7 bases. The CDR3 DNA reads as TGTGCCAGCTCCCCTGCTAGCACAGATACGCAGTATTTT. Translation gives CASSPASTDTQYF.

J is TRBJ2-3 and V is TRBV5-1, with 9 bases lining up with TRBD1. V was pared by 4 bases and J by 8 bases, with 14 bases of the junction left unmatched. In germline, CDR1 is SGHRS, CDR2 YFSETQ. This CDR3 region has 16 residues. The DNA for the CDR3 is TGCGCCAGCAGCCCCACCCCCGGGACAGGGCAGGGTACGCAGTATTTT. Translated, it gives CASSPTPGTGQGTQYF.

This clonotype has more than one count but fewer than ten. The chain joins TRBV6-1 to TRBJ2-1; 7 positions match TRBD1. Trimming cost V 0 bases and J 7 bases; bases outside gene matches: 6. The CDR3 is 15 residues long. The germline gives CDR1 MNHNS, CDR2 SASEGT. The CDR3: CASSEARYRGNEQFF. The CDR3 nucleotides read TGTGCCAGCAGTGAAGCTCGGTACAGGGGTAATGAGCAGTTCTTC.

The chain links TRBV9 to TRBJ2-3; D not resolved. This CDR3 is 17 amino acids long. Germline CDR1 SGDLS, CDR2 YYNGEE. The V end was cut by 0 bases, the J end by 0 bases, with 14 bases between. CDR3 amino acids: CASSVALRQSSTDTQYF. In DNA form, the CDR3 reads TGTGCCAGCAGCGTAGCTCTCCGGCAGAGTAGCACAGATACGCAGTATTTT.